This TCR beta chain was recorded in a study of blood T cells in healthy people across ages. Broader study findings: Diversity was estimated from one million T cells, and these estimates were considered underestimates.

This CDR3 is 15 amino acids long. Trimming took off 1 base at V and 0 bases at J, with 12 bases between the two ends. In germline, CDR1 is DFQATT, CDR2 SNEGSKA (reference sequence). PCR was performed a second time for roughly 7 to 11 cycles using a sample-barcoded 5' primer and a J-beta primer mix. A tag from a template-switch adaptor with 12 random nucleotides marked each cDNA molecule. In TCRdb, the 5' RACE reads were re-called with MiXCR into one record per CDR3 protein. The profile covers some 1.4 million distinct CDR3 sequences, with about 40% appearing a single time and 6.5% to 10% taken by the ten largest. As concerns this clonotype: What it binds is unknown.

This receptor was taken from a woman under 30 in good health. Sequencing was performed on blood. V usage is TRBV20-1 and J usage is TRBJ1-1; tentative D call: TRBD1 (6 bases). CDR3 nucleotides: TGCAGTGCTAGAGGCCCAACAGGGATGAACACTGAAGCTTTCTTT. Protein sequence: CSARGPTGMNTEAFF.